This T cell receptor beta chain came from a study of cytomegalovirus exposure and HLA in healthy donors (dated 2017 in TCRdb). Background for the entire study: According to a later analysis, the approximately 120 validation repertoires were produced on the same platform as the 680 or so repertoires of the first cohort. A separate validation cohort of 100 to 150 different subjects was used in addition to the approximately 700-subject first cohort. High-throughput TCR immunosequencing, statistical association of individual TCRs with disease status, and machine learning were combined to predict cytomegalovirus infection status. The aim of the study was to test whether cataloging public T cell receptors could identify signatures of past pathogen exposure. The paper as a whole reports these results and caveats: Cytomegalovirus status was reported to be diagnosed by the classifier with high specificity and sensitivity in both the original and validation cohorts. Three of the identified cytomegalovirus-associated TCR beta chains were confirmed in vitro to be specific for cytomegalovirus antigens. In the study, approximately 160 TCR beta chains were listed as associated with cytomegalovirus. In a later analysis, TCRs clustered in the first cohort were found to also tend to co-occur in the roughly 110 validation repertoires, with 85% to 95% of cluster scores above 0. It was suggested by the authors that the approach could potentially be generalized to other disease states and immunological phenotypes. Most TCR sequences were seen in very few donors, while some public TCRs were found in many individuals. The validation cohort had no HLA typing available for a later analysis, so co-occurrence within that cohort was assessed over all 120 or so repertoires.

The donors were included in the validation cohort of some 110 subjects, a group kept apart from the roughly 700-subject first cohort. A note on this clone: Its antigen is not yet known. One base away there is no much larger clone; base qualities are not given.

The library was prepared using the immunoSEQ multiplex PCR assay. Per the original workflow: To diagnose cytomegalovirus status from the catalog of TCR beta chain sequences, a statistical classification framework was built. TCRdb limited this immuneACCESS table to in-frame rearrangements with V and J called. A share of clones is missing; checked studies link under half to unresolved V genes, and the rest is unexplained. V, J and clone size were drawn from that table, and D and trimming were deduced from the DNA. This sample holds about 300,000 clones; approximately 88% were observed only once. The top ten clonotypes cover around 0.9% of the sample. CDR1 and CDR2, looked up from the germline V gene (reference sequence), are SGHNT and YYREEE. V was cut back by 5 bases and J by 8 bases, leaving a gap of 14 bases between them. The CDR3 runs 13 residues from the cysteine to the phenylalanine. Only the CDR3 DNA stays, 39 bases, in frame from base 1.

Material for sequencing was PBMCs. The source of this sequence is a young woman in good health and CMV-seronegative. This receptor chain uses TRBV5-4 and TRBJ2-4, with a weak D call of TRBD2 (5 bases match). In nucleotides, the sequence is TGTGCCAGCAGACCCGGCGAGGGTTACATTCAGTACTTC. Translated, it reads CASRPGEGYIQYF. With the rest looked up from the reference TRBV5-4 and TRBJ2-4 genes rather than sequenced, the full variable domain is ETGVTQSPTHLIKTRGQQVTLRCSSQSGHNTVSWYQQALGQGPQFIFQYYREEENGRGNFPPRFSGLQFPNYSSELNVNALELDDSALYLCASRPGEGYIQYFGAGTRLSVL.